The 28 T cell receptor beta chains presented below share a single source sample, sequenced in a study of cytomegalovirus exposure and HLA in healthy donors. 60 Vbeta and 13 Jbeta primers were used in PCR. The repertoire was sequenced with immunoSEQ multiplex PCR; TCRdb's copy has only in-frame clones and lacks some. The sample has roughly 150,000 clones; about 82% are singletons. Source material: PBMCs. The receptors originated from a woman in her 40s in good health and CMV-seropositive.

The chain employs TRBV5-4 and TRBJ1-1; D gene ambiguous. CDR1 and CDR2 (germline): SGHNT, YYREEE (reference sequence). The CDR3 loop spans 19 amino acids. Trimming took off 0 bases at V and 1 base at J, with 22 bases between the two ends. This CDR3 is CASSLEVPQSLGRNTEAFF. The CDR3 DNA sequence: TGTGCCAGCAGCTTGGAAGTCCCCCAGTCGCTAGGGAGGAACACTGAAGCTTTCTTT.

This chain connects TRBV7-8 to TRBJ2-1; 11 nucleotides agree with TRBD2. In germline, CDR1 is SGHVS, CDR2 FQNEAQ. The CDR3 length is 17 residues. Trimming took 5 bases from V and 0 from J; bases not matched to a gene: 6. Written as DNA, the CDR3 is TGTGCCAGCAGCCTACTTAGCGGGGGGGCCTCCTACAATGAGCAGTTCTTC. Protein product: CASSLLSGGASYNEQFF. Variable domain in full (rest from reference TRBV7-8 and TRBJ2-1): GAGVSQSPRYKVAKRGQDVALRCDPISGHVSLFWYQQALGQGPEFLTYFQNEAQLDKSGLPSDRFFAERPEGSVSTLKIQRTQQEDSAVYLCASSLLSGGASYNEQFFGPGTRLTVL.

This chain uses TRBV9 with TRBJ2-1; D unclear. Trimming stripped 4 bases from V and 0 bases from J, with 11 bases between. The CDR3 extends over 15 amino acids. In germline, CDR1 is SGDLS, CDR2 YYNGEE. CDR3 DNA: TGTGCCAGCAGCTCATCGCCGAGCTCCTACAATGAGCAGTTCTTC. This gives the protein CASSSSPSSYNEQFF. Variable domain in full (rest from reference TRBV9 and TRBJ2-1): DSGVTQTPKHLITATGQRVTLRCSPRSGDLSVYWYQQSLDQGLQFLIQYYNGEERAKGNILERFSAQQFPDLHSELNLSSLELGDSALYFCASSSSPSSYNEQFFGPGTRLTVL.

This chain connects TRBV7-2 to TRBJ2-7; D is unclear. There are 15 residues in the CDR3. V lost 2 bases to trimming and J lost 4 bases, with 15 bases between them. Germline CDR1 is SGHTA and CDR2 is FQGNSA. CDR3 DNA sequence: TGTGCCAGCAGCTTAAACGCAGTAGCTGGGTACGAGCAGTACTTC. Residues: CASSLNAVAGYEQYF.

This clone was recorded a few times. The chain uses TRBV4-3 and TRBJ1-5; a weak D match, TRBD1 (6 bases). The CDR3 extends over 14 amino acids. V lost 1 base and J 3 bases, leaving 7 bases between the germline ends. Germline V CDR1 and CDR2: LGHNA, YSLEER. Here the CDR3 DNA reads TGCGCCAGCAGCCAAGGGACAGTCAATCAGCCCCAGCATTTT. This translates into CASSQGTVNQPQHF.

The CDR3 sequence: CASSLGAPATNEKLFF. DNA for the CDR3: TGTGCCAGCTCTCTTGGGGCCCCAGCAACTAATGAAAAACTGTTTTTT. V gene TRBV18 combines with J gene TRBJ1-4, with a tentative D call TRBD1 (5 bases). The CDR3 runs to 16 residues. Germline V gene lookup returns CDR1 KGHSH and CDR2 LQKENI. Trimming shortened V by 6 bases and J by 0 bases, and 14 bases separated the two germline ends. The variable domain in full, completed from reference TRBV18 and TRBJ1-4, reads NAGVMQNPRHLVRRRGQEARLRCSPMKGHSHVYWYRQLPEEGLKFMVYLQKENIIDESGMPKERFSAEFPKEGPSILRIQQVVRGDSAAYFCASSLGAPATNEKLFFGSGTQLSVL.

This CDR3 is CAWKLAGAYNEQFF. The CDR3 region has the DNA TGTGCCTGGAAACTAGCGGGAGCATACAATGAGCAGTTCTTC. The chain combines TRBV30 with TRBJ2-1; 11 bases line up with TRBD2. After removal of 4 bases from V and 4 bases from J, the junction contained 3 bases not matched to a gene. The CDR3 is 14 residues long. Germline CDR1 GTSNPN, CDR2 SVGIG (reference sequence).

The genes are TRBV19 and TRBJ1-6; D might be TRBD1 (5 bases). The CDR3 is made up of 15 amino acids. Trimming stripped 3 bases from V and 5 bases from J, with 11 bases between. Germline CDR1 is LNHDA and CDR2 is SQIVND (reference sequence). The CDR3 spells CASSMPGLNNSPLHF. The CDR3 DNA follows: TGTGCCAGTAGTATGCCGGGACTAAATAATTCACCCCTCCACTTT.

This clone has a handful of counts. The chain recombines TRBV4-3 with TRBJ1-2, with unresolved D. From germline, CDR1 is LGHNA and CDR2 YSLEER. Between the trimmed V and J ends, which lost 0 bases and 4 bases, there was a span of 6 bases. The CDR3 consists of 13 residues. CDR3 residues: CASSQDGPYGYTF. In DNA, the CDR3 is TGCGCCAGCAGCCAAGATGGGCCCTATGGCTACACCTTC.

The chain combines TRBV27 with TRBJ2-7, with a possible D match to TRBD2 (6 bases). There are 15 residues in the CDR3. Germline CDR1 MNHEY, CDR2 SMNVEV (reference sequence). The V end lost 2 bases, the J end lost 1 base, and 12 bases lay between the germline ends. CDR3 nucleotides: TGTGCCAGCAGTTTAAGGGCGGGACCTTCCTACGAGCAGTACTTC. This codes for CASSLRAGPSYEQYF.

The table lists this clone with a few counts. The chain joins TRBV6-6 to TRBJ1-1, with 8 positions matching TRBD1. Per germline, CDR1 MNHNY and CDR2 SVGAGI (reference sequence). The V segment lost 0 bases and the J segment 6 bases; nucleotides outside the gene matches: 6. This CDR3 region has 15 residues. CDR3 sequence (DNA): TGTGCCAGCAGTTACTCGCCCAGGGGGCCATCTGAAGCTTTCTTT. It codes for CASSYSPRGPSEAFF.

V gene TRBV25-1 combines with J gene TRBJ2-1, with no clear D. CDR3 length equals 14 residues. Trimming shortened V by 4 bases and J by 0 bases, and 7 bases separated the two germline ends. Germline CDR1 reads MGHDK; CDR2 reads SYGVNS. The CDR3 spells CASSGASSYNEQFF. The CDR3 DNA follows: TGTGCCAGCAGTGGGGCCAGCTCCTACAATGAGCAGTTCTTC.

This chain links TRBV27 with TRBJ1-6; no clear D. This CDR3 region has 14 residues. Looked up from germline, CDR1 is MNHEY and CDR2 is SMNVEV (reference sequence). The V end lost 6 bases, the J end lost 0 bases, and 6 bases lay between the germline ends. This chain's CDR3 is CASSFSSYNSPLHF. The CDR3 DNA follows: TGTGCCAGCAGCTTTAGCTCCTATAATTCACCCCTCCACTTT.

The chain uses TRBV27 and TRBJ2-3; D is perhaps TRBD2 (5 bases). The germline V gene encodes CDR1 MNHEY and CDR2 SMNVEV (reference sequence). Trimming pared 2 bases from V and 1 base from J, leaving 10 bases between. The CDR3 runs 15 residues. The CDR3 DNA reads as TGTGCCAGCAGTTTACGGGGTCTCGGCACAGATACGCAGTATTTT. Amino acids: CASSLRGLGTDTQYF.

The chain uses TRBV5-1 and TRBJ1-3; a weak D match, TRBD1 (6 bases). Germline CDR1 SGHRS, CDR2 YFSETQ. Trimming stripped 2 bases from V and 1 base from J, with 13 bases between. This CDR3 is 16 amino acids long. The CDR3 is CASSFQGIGSGNTIYF. CDR3 coding DNA: TGCGCCAGCAGCTTCCAGGGGATTGGATCTGGAAACACCATATATTTT.

This chain joins TRBV28 and TRBJ1-5; D possibly corresponds to TRBD1 (6 bases). Germline CDR1 and CDR2: MDHEN and SYDVKM. The CDR3 runs 17 residues. V lost 6 bases, J lost 4 bases, and 22 bases lay in between. The CDR3, as DNA: TGTGCCAGCAGCAACCCCCTGGGGGCACTTCCTAATCAGCCCCAGCATTTT. Its translation is CASSNPLGALPNQPQHF.

The chain uses TRBV6-5 and TRBJ1-5, with 8 bases aligning to TRBD1. CDR3 size: 15 residues. V lost 4 bases and J lost 3; bases outside the gene matches: 5. Germline V CDR1 and CDR2: MNHEY, SVGAGI. The CDR3 loop reads CASSFRQGNNQPQHF. The CDR3 nucleotides read TGTGCCAGCAGTTTCAGACAGGGGAACAATCAGCCCCAGCATTTT.

This chain uses TRBV7-9 with TRBJ1-5; tentative D call: TRBD1 (6 bases). V dropped 5 bases and J dropped 9 bases, with 14 bases sitting between them. The germline CDR1 and CDR2 sequences are SEHNR and FQNEAQ (reference sequence). CDR3 size: 13 residues. This CDR3 reads CASSQDSLGPQHF. In DNA form, the CDR3 reads TGTGCCAGCAGCCAGGACAGCCTGGGGCCCCAGCATTTT.

The chain joins TRBV2 to TRBJ1-2; no clear D gene. The CDR3 loop spans 12 amino acids. V was shortened by 2 bases and J by 7 bases, with 8 bases between the two germline ends. Germline assignment: CDR1 SNHLY and CDR2 FYNNEI. The CDR3 bases are TGTGCCAGCAGTGAATATGGGCCTGGCTACACCTTC. Translating it yields CASSEYGPGYTF.

This chain connects TRBV5-1 to TRBJ2-5; 8 nucleotides line up with TRBD1. The V gene end was trimmed by 1 base and the J gene end by 2 bases; junction bases not matched to a gene: 4. The germline V gene encodes CDR1 SGHRS and CDR2 YFSETQ. CDR3 size: 15 residues. The DNA for the CDR3 is TGCGCCAGCAGCTTGAACAGGGGGAAACAAGAGACCCAGTACTTC. It specifies CASSLNRGKQETQYF.

This clone showed up just a few times. The rearrangement links TRBV2 to TRBJ2-7; D may be TRBD2 (5 bases). CDR3 length: 12 residues. Trimming left V 2 bases short and J 5 bases short, with 7 bases between. Per the germline V gene, CDR1 is SNHLY and CDR2 is FYNNEI. This CDR3 is CASSEWENEQYF. CDR3 coding DNA: TGTGCCAGCAGTGAATGGGAGAACGAGCAGTACTTC.

The chain joins TRBV12-5 to TRBJ2-3; D ambiguous. The CDR3 has 12 residues. Trimming took 3 bases from V and 4 from J, leaving 5 bases between them. Germline CDR1 and CDR2: LGHNT and FRNRAP. CDR3 sequence reads: CASGFSSDTQYF. The CDR3 region has the DNA TGTGCTAGTGGTTTTAGTTCAGATACGCAGTATTTT.

V gene TRBV7-8 combines with J gene TRBJ2-7, with 7 positions matching TRBD1. The J segment lost 3 bases and the V segment lost 5 bases, leaving 19 bases of the junction unmatched. CDR1 and CDR2 from the germline V gene are SGHVS and FQNEAQ. The CDR3 has 18 amino acids. In DNA form, the CDR3 reads TGTGCCAGCAGCCTTTGGGCCCGGGACAGCCCACCTAGCTACGAGCAGTACTTC. This codes for CASSLWARDSPPSYEQYF. The variable domain in full, with the rest retrieved from reference TRBV7-8 and TRBJ2-7, is GAGVSQSPRYKVAKRGQDVALRCDPISGHVSLFWYQQALGQGPEFLTYFQNEAQLDKSGLPSDRFFAERPEGSVSTLKIQRTQQEDSAVYLCASSLWARDSPPSYEQYFGPGTRLTVT.

This chain links TRBV30 with TRBJ2-2, with 7 bases fitting TRBD1. CDR1 and CDR2 (germline): GTSNPN, SVGIG (reference sequence). Trimming took 4 bases from V and 6 from J; bases not matched to a gene: 11. This CDR3 is built from 15 residues. The CDR3 loop reads CAWMWRGGGSGELFF. The DNA for the CDR3 is TGTGCCTGGATGTGGCGAGGGGGCGGTTCCGGGGAGCTGTTTTTT. The whole variable domain, filled in from reference TRBV30 and TRBJ2-2, reads SQTIHQWPATLVQPVGSPLSLECTVEGTSNPNLYWYRQAAGRGLQLLFYSVGIGQISSEVPQNLSASRPQDRQFILSSKKLLLSDSGFYLCAWMWRGGGSGELFFGEGSRLTVL.

This clone came up once. The J gene is TRBJ1-2, the V gene TRBV19; 7 positions agree with TRBD1. Germline assignment: CDR1 LNHDA and CDR2 SQIVND (reference sequence). Trimming took 3 bases from V and 8 from J; bases not matched to a gene: 6. The CDR3 runs 13 residues. The CDR3 nucleotides read TGTGCCAGTAGTATCGACAGGGCAGGAGGCTACACCTTC. It is translated as CASSIDRAGGYTF.

This chain uses TRBV28 with TRBJ1-3; weak D call: TRBD1 (5 bases). The germline V and J ends were trimmed by 6 bases and 0 bases, with 12 bases remaining between them. The CDR3 is 15 residues long. Germline V gene data show CDR1 as MDHEN and CDR2 as SYDVKM. DNA for the CDR3: TGTGCCAGCAGGTGGGGGGGAATCTCTGGAAACACCATATATTTT. Translation: CASRWGGISGNTIYF.

V usage is TRBV30 and J usage is TRBJ1-2, with 9 bases that match TRBD1. The germline gives CDR1 GTSNPN, CDR2 SVGIG (reference sequence). The V segment lost 3 bases and the J segment 6 bases; nucleotides outside the gene matches: 8. The CDR3 totals 14 residues. Written as DNA, the CDR3 is TGTGCCTGGAGCGAGGGACAGGGAAGGGATGGCTACACCTTC. Translation: CAWSEGQGRDGYTF.

This clone appeared once. V is TRBV30 and J is TRBJ2-7; TRBD1 matches 9 bases. The CDR3 length is 15 residues. The ends lost 0 bases at V and 3 bases at J; junction bases unmatched: 6. The germline CDR1 and CDR2 sequences are GTSNPN and SVGIG (reference sequence). CDR3 loop: CAWSVRDRVIYEQYF. The CDR3 bases are TGTGCCTGGAGTGTTCGGGACAGGGTAATCTACGAGCAGTACTTC.